A single sample is the source of the 24 T cell receptor beta chains below, sequenced in a study of early T cells in non-severe SARS-CoV-2 infection. MiXCR was run by TCRdb on the 5' RACE reads, yielding one entry per CDR3 protein. The data contain tens of thousands of distinct CDR3 sequences, less than 6.5% of them singletons. The sample was whole blood, taken at baseline. The receptors come from an adult who was a healthcare worker with PCR-confirmed SARS-CoV-2 infection or an uninfected control (not recorded which).

This clonotype was detected many times. The CDR3 region has the DNA TGTGCCAGCACCCGAGCGGGAGGTTCCCATGAGCAGTTCTTC. It codes for CASTRAGGSHEQFF. The V gene is TRBV6-6, the J gene TRBJ2-1, with 9 bases fitting TRBD2. J gave up 8 bases and V 7 bases, and 9 bases lay outside the gene matches. The CDR3 runs 14 residues. Germline CDR1 MNHNY, CDR2 SVGAGI (reference sequence).

This clonotype was recorded a few times. The chain employs TRBV7-7 and TRBJ2-1; 8 nucleotides align to TRBD2. The ends lost 3 bases at V and 9 bases at J; junction bases unmatched: 13. Germline values: CDR1 SSHAT, CDR2 FNYEAQ (reference sequence). This CDR3 has 16 residues. CDR3 sequence: CASSLGTGGPRGEQFF. The CDR3, as DNA: TGTGCCAGCAGCTTGGGGACGGGAGGGCCCAGGGGTGAGCAGTTCTTC.

This clonotype has a count of ten or more. The chain combines TRBV12-3 or TRBV12-4 with TRBJ2-5; D uncertain. V dropped 6 bases and J dropped 4 bases, with 21 bases sitting between them. The CDR3 loop spans 16 amino acids. In DNA form, the CDR3 reads TGTGCCAGCAGCCCCGATGTCGGTGGAGCAGGAGAGACCCAGTACTTC. This gives the protein CASSPDVGGAGETQYF.

The rearrangement joins TRBV6-5 to TRBJ1-2; D gene unclear. V was pared by 5 bases and J by 4 bases, with 17 bases between. Germline CDR1 is MNHEY and CDR2 is SVGAGI. This CDR3 spans 15 amino acids. CDR3 sequence: CASSLDTRGVYGYTF. The DNA of the CDR3 is TGTGCCAGCAGTCTCGATACCCGGGGTGTCTATGGCTACACCTTC.

There are many counts of this clonotype. The CDR3 reads CASSPRWGTSGRAGYNEQFF. In nucleotides, the CDR3 is TGTGCCAGCAGCCCTCGTTGGGGGACTAGCGGGAGGGCTGGGTACAATGAGCAGTTCTTC. The rearrangement uses TRBV11-2 and TRBJ2-1; 16 bases align to TRBD2. Germline V lookup: CDR1 SGHAT, CDR2 FQNNGV. The CDR3 loop spans 20 amino acids. Unmatched junction bases numbered 14, after V lost 5 bases and J lost 4 bases.

This clonotype was counted ten times or more. The CDR3 DNA sequence: TGCAGTGCTCTCGGGACCGTCAGTAATCAGCCCCAGCATTTT. Its translation: CSALGTVSNQPQHF. The chain couples TRBV20-1 to TRBJ1-5; maybe TRBD1 (5 bases). V was pared by 5 bases and J by 4 bases, with 15 bases between. Germline V gene data show CDR1 as DFQATT and CDR2 as SNEGSKA (reference sequence). The CDR3 is 14 residues long.

This clonotype was seen ten or more times. The chain has TRBV9 and TRBJ2-2; possibly TRBD2 for D (8 bases). The CDR3 loop spans 18 amino acids. CDR1 is SGDLS, CDR2 YYNGEE, per germline. V was clipped by 4 bases and J by 5 bases, with 24 bases between them. Here the CDR3 DNA reads TGTGCCAGCAGCCCCCGTCGGGACAGCGGGAGTCGGACCGGGGAGCTGTTTTTT. Amino acid sequence: CASSPRRDSGSRTGELFF. Full variable domain (rest looked up from reference TRBV9 and TRBJ2-2): DSGVTQTPKHLITATGQRVTLRCSPRSGDLSVYWYQQSLDQGLQFLIQYYNGEERAKGNILERFSAQQFPDLHSELNLSSLELGDSALYFCASSPRRDSGSRTGELFFGEGSRLTVL.

This clonotype was detected ten times or more. This rearrangement joins TRBV10-1 to TRBJ2-7, with TRBD2 identical over 9 bases. Germline CDR1 reads WNHNN; CDR2 reads SYGVQD (reference sequence). Trimming cost V 5 bases and J 9 bases; bases outside gene matches: 14. This CDR3 has 15 amino acids. CDR3 amino acids: CASSPLGTSNFGQYV. Here the CDR3 DNA reads TGCGCCAGCAGTCCGTTGGGGACTAGCAACTTCGGGCAGTACGTC.

The table lists this clonotype with many counts. The chain is built from TRBV29-1 and TRBJ1-4, with D possibly TRBD1 on 5 matching bases. V shed 7 bases and J shed 5 bases, with 14 bases lying between them. CDR1 and CDR2 (germline): SQVTM, ANQGSEA. The CDR3 runs 13 residues. The CDR3: CSATGTANEKLFF. The DNA of the CDR3 is TGCAGCGCCACCGGGACGGCCAATGAAAAACTGTTTTTT.

This clonotype was found many times. The chain joins TRBV14 to TRBJ1-2; D possibly corresponds to TRBD1 (6 bases). This CDR3 has 13 amino acids. CDR1 is SGHDN, CDR2 FVKESK, per germline. V was pared by 3 bases and J by 7 bases, with 12 bases between. The CDR3 nucleotides are TGTGCCAGCAGCCAGCGCGACAGGTCTGGCTACACCTTC. Amino acid sequence: CASSQRDRSGYTF.

Many counts were recorded for this clonotype. The chain joins TRBV7-9 to TRBJ2-7; D is possibly TRBD1 (6 bases). V gave up 5 bases and J gave up 0 bases, with 14 bases separating them. CDR3 length: 15 residues. Per the germline V gene, CDR1 is SEHNR and CDR2 is FQNEAQ (reference sequence). This CDR3 is CASSPGQHASYEQYV. CDR3 DNA: TGTGCCAGCAGCCCCGGACAGCATGCCTCCTACGAGCAGTACGTC.

Many counts were recorded for this clonotype. V usage is TRBV7-2 and J usage is TRBJ2-2, with 7 positions matching TRBD2. The V gene end was trimmed by 5 bases and the J gene end by 1 base; junction bases not matched to a gene: 4. The CDR3 covers 15 residues. Germline V CDR1 and CDR2: SGHTA, FQGNSA. For the CDR3, the DNA is TGTGCCAGCAGCACACTAGCGAAGAACACCGGGGAGCTGTTTTTT. Residues: CASSTLAKNTGELFF.

Many counts were recorded for this clonotype. CDR3 nucleotides: TGTGCCAGCTCACCAGGGCTATTAGGACGCACTGAAGCTTTCTTT. Translated, it gives CASSPGLLGRTEAFF. V usage is TRBV18 and J usage is TRBJ1-1; D ambiguous. V was shortened by 2 bases and J by 4 bases, with 14 bases between the two germline ends. CDR1 is KGHSH, CDR2 LQKENI, per germline. The CDR3 sequence is 15 residues long.

This clonotype showed up many times. V and J are TRBV11-3 and TRBJ2-5; D gene ambiguous. Trimming removed 2 bases at V and 5 bases at J, with 12 bases between. The CDR3 length is 14 residues. The germline V gene encodes CDR1 SGHNT and CDR2 YENEEA. CDR3 coding DNA: TGTGCCAGCAGCTTAAATCCAGCGCGTGAGACCCAGTACTTC. It translates to CASSLNPARETQYF.

This clonotype was observed many times. V and J are TRBV5-1 and TRBJ1-5; weak D call: TRBD1 (6 bases). The CDR3 extends over 14 amino acids. The germline CDR1 and CDR2 sequences are SGHRS and YFSETQ. Trimming shortened V by 0 bases and J by 7 bases, and 11 bases separated the two germline ends. CDR3 sequence: CASSLVGGGQPQHF. CDR3 nucleotide sequence: TGCGCCAGCAGCTTGGTGGGGGGCGGACAGCCCCAGCATTTT.

The CDR3 protein is CAAASRIWTGELFF. Written as DNA, the CDR3 is TGTGCCGCTGCTTCTCGGATCTGGACCGGGGAGCTGTTTTTT. The chain couples TRBV19 to TRBJ2-2, with unresolved D. Germline V CDR1 and CDR2: LNHDA, SQIVND (reference sequence). The CDR3 totals 14 residues. V was cut by 11 bases and J by 5 bases, with 18 bases left in between. Supplemented by reference TRBV19 and TRBJ2-2, the full variable domain reads DGGITQSPKYLFRKEGQNVTLSCEQNLNHDAMYWYRQDPGQGLRLIYYSQIVNDFQKGDIAEGYSVSREKKESFPLTVTSAQKNPTAFYLCAAASRIWTGELFFGEGSRLTVL.

There are many counts of this clonotype. The CDR3 here is CAWLMEGTDTQYF. In DNA, the CDR3 is TGTGCCTGGTTGATGGAAGGAACAGATACGCAGTATTTT. V usage is TRBV30 and J usage is TRBJ2-3; D not resolved. Germline V gene sequence: CDR1 GTSNPN, CDR2 SVGIG (reference sequence). V lost 5 bases and J lost 3, with 12 bases in between. The CDR3 sequence is 13 residues long.

This clonotype showed up many times. The V gene is TRBV7-8, the J gene TRBJ1-6, with D uncertain. Germline V gene lookup returns CDR1 SGHVS and CDR2 FQNEAQ. V was trimmed by 5 bases and J by 8 bases, leaving 10 bases between them. The CDR3 is made up of 13 amino acids. This CDR3 is CASSTPGDSPLHF. In nucleotides, the CDR3 is TGTGCCAGCAGCACCCCTGGAGATTCACCCCTCCACTTT.

V gene TRBV20-1 combines with J gene TRBJ2-3, with 8 bases matching TRBD2. With V trimmed by 7 bases and J by 5 bases, 8 bases remained unmatched. The germline V gene has CDR1 DFQATT and CDR2 SNEGSKA (reference sequence). CDR3 size: 13 residues. CDR3 loop: CSVPAGVGDTQYF. In DNA, the CDR3 is TGCAGTGTCCCAGCGGGAGTTGGAGATACGCAGTATTTT.

The table lists this clonotype with many counts. V usage is TRBV10-2 and J usage is TRBJ1-1, with D unclear. V was cut by 3 bases and J by 0 bases, with 11 bases left in between. CDR3 length: 15 amino acids. CDR1 and CDR2 (germline): WSHSY, SAAADI. The DNA of the CDR3 is TGCGCCAGCAGTGACTCTGGACGGATGAACACTGAAGCTTTCTTT. Protein product: CASSDSGRMNTEAFF.

In this sample, this clonotype turned up many times. The chain carries TRBV18 and TRBJ2-7; no definite D call. From germline, CDR1 is KGHSH and CDR2 LQKENI. The CDR3 runs 14 residues. V was trimmed by 5 bases and J by 6 bases, leaving 17 bases between them. The chain's CDR3 is CASSTYSATGEQYF. CDR3 coding DNA: TGTGCCAGCTCAACCTATAGTGCGACCGGCGAGCAGTACTTC. The full variable domain, in which reference TRBV18 and TRBJ2-7 provide the parts outside the CDR3, is NAGVMQNPRHLVRRRGQEARLRCSPMKGHSHVYWYRQLPEEGLKFMVYLQKENIIDESGMPKERFSAEFPKEGPSILRIQQVVRGDSAAYFCASSTYSATGEQYFGPGTRLTVT.

This clonotype was picked up a small number of times. The chain links TRBV9 to TRBJ1-1; D not certain. The CDR3 has 13 amino acids. V was shortened by 5 bases and J by 5 bases, with 13 bases between the two germline ends. Germline loops: CDR1 SGDLS, CDR2 YYNGEE. The CDR3 here is CASSFGPGTEAFF. The CDR3 DNA sequence: TGTGCCAGCAGTTTCGGACCCGGAACTGAAGCTTTCTTT.

V gene TRBV9 combines with J gene TRBJ2-3; 9 bases match TRBD2. This CDR3 is 15 amino acids long. The V gene's germline CDR1 is SGDLS and CDR2 YYNGEE. The J segment lost 3 bases and the V segment lost 4 bases, leaving 6 bases of the junction unmatched. CDR3: CASSYVAGGTDTQYF. Written as DNA, the CDR3 is TGTGCCAGCAGCTATGTGGCGGGAGGGACAGATACGCAGTATTTT.

This clonotype has a handful of counts. This chain uses TRBV2 with TRBJ2-3; a possible D gene is TRBD2 (6 bases). V gave up 4 bases and J gave up 2 bases, with 16 bases separating them. CDR3 size: 16 residues. CDR1 and CDR2 from the germline V gene are SNHLY and FYNNEI. The CDR3 coding sequence is TGTGCCAGCAGTGTAAACAGGAGGAGGGTCACAGATACGCAGTATTTT. It specifies CASSVNRRRVTDTQYF.